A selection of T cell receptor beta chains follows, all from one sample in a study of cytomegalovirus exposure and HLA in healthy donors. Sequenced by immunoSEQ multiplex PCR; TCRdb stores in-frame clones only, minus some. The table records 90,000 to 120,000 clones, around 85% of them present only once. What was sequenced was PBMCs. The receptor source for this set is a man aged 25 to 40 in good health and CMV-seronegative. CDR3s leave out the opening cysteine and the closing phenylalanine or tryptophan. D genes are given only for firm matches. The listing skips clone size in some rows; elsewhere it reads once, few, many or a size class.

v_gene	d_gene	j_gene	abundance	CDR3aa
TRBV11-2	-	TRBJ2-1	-	ASSLVGHNTAIQF
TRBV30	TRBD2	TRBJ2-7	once	AWSWGSGGREQY
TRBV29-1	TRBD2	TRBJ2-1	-	SVALADNEQF
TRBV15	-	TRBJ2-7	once	ATSRDPGSGEQY
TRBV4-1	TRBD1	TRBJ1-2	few	ASSQPGQGNYGYT
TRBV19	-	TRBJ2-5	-	ASSMWTEETQY
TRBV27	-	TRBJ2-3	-	ASSLSFTDTQY
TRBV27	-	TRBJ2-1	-	ASSVLGNEQF
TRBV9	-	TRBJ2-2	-	ASSPSGTGELF
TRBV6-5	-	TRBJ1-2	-	ASSLGGGYGYT
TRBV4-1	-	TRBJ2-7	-	ASSQGQGSYEQY
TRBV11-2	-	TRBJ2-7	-	ASSAAGGPSYEQY
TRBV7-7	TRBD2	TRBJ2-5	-	ASSSSGGGVETQY
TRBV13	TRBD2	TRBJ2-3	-	ASSTPGLAQVY
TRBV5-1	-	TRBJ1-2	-	ASSLGAQNYGYT
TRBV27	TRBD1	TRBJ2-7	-	AIRRPGGYEQY
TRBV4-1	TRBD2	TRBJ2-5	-	ASSPSGGSQETQY
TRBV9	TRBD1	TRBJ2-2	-	ASNPTGLTGELF
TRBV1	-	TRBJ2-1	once	TSSPAPRDNEQF
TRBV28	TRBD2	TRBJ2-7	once	ASRRGLAGFEQY
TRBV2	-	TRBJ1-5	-	ASSVAQGGQPQH
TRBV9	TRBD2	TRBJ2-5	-	ASSVVVAGQETQY
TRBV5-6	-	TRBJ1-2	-	ASSASTGYGYT
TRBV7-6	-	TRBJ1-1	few	ASSARQAAEAF
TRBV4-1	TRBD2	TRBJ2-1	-	ASSPGLVSYNEQF
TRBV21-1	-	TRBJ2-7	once	ASSSGGSTYEQY
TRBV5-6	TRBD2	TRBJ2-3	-	ASSLPGLAVASTDTQY
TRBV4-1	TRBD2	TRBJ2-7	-	ASSQVGRISEQY
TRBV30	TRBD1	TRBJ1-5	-	AWSVGQGNQPQH